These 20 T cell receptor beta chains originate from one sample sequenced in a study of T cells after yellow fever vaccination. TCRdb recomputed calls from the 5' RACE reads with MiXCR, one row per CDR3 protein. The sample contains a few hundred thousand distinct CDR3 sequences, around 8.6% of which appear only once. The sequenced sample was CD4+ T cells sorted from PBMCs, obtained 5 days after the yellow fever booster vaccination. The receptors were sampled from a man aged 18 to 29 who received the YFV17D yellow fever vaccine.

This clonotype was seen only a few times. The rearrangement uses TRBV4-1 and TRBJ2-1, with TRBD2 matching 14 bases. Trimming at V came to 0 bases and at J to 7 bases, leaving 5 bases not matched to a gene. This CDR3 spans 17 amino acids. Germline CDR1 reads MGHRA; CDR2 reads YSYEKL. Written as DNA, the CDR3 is TGCGCCAGCAGCCAAGACCGGACTAGCGGGGGGTTTAATGAGCAGTTCTTC. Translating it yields CASSQDRTSGGFNEQFF.

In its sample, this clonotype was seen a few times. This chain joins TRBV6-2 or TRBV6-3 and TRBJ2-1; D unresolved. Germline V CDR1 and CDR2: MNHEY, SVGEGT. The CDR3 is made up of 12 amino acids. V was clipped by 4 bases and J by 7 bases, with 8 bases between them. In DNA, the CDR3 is TGTGCCAGCAGTTTTAGGGTAAATGAGCAGTTCTTC. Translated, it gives CASSFRVNEQFF.

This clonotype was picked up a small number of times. CDR3: CASKYQGAEQYF. In nucleotides, the CDR3 is TGTGCCAGCAAGTACCAGGGGGCCGAGCAGTACTTC. The rearrangement joins TRBV6-2 or TRBV6-3 to TRBJ2-7; 8 bases align to TRBD1. The V segment lost 7 bases and the J segment 6 bases; nucleotides outside the gene matches: 5. The CDR3 is 12 residues long. Germline V gives CDR1 MNHEY, CDR2 SVGEGT.

CDR3 coding DNA: TGTGCCAGCAGTGGGGTCGGGGGGCGACAGCCCCAGCATTTT. Translation gives CASSGVGGRQPQHF. This rearrangement joins TRBV6-2 or TRBV6-3 to TRBJ1-5; D is possibly TRBD1 (6 bases). The CDR3 extends over 14 amino acids. V lost 5 bases and J lost 7, with 15 bases in between. Germline CDR1 is MNHEY and CDR2 is SVGEGT.

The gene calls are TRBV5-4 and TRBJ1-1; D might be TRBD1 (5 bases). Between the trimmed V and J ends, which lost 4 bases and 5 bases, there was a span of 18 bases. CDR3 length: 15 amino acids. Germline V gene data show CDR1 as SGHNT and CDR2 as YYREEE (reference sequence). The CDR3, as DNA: TGTGCCAGCAGCGACCGGGGGTATTCGGCGACTGAAGCTTTCTTT. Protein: CASSDRGYSATEAFF.

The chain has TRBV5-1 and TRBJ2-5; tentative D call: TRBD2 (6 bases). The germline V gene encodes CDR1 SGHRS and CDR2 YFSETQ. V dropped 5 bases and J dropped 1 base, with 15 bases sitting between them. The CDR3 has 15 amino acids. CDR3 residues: CASRRASALQETQYF. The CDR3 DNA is TGCGCCAGCAGGCGGGCTAGCGCCCTCCAAGAGACCCAGTACTTC.

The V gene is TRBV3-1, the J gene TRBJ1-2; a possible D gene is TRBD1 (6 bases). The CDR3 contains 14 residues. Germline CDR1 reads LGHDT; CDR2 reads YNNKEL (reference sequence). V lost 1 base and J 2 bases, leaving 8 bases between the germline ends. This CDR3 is CASSQGRGNYGYTF. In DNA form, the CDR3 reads TGTGCCAGCAGCCAAGGCAGGGGAAACTATGGCTACACCTTC. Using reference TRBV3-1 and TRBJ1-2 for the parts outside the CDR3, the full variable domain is DTAVSQTPKYLVTQMGNDKSIKCEQNLGHDTMYWYKQDSKKFLKIMFSYNNKELIINETVPNRFSPKSPDKAHLNLHINSLELGDSAVYFCASSQGRGNYGYTFGSGTRLTVV.

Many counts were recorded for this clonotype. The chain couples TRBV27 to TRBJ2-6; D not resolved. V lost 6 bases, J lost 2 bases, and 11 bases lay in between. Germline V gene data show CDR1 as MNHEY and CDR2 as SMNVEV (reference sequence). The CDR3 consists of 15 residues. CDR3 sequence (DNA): TGTGCCAGCAGCCATTACACTACTGGGGCCAACGTCCTGACTTTC. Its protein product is CASSHYTTGANVLTF.

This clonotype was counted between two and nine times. CDR3 sequence reads: CASSQGQGAYEQYF. The DNA of the CDR3 is TGTGCCAGCAGCCAAGGACAGGGGGCCTACGAGCAGTACTTC. The chain employs TRBV7-3 and TRBJ2-7, with TRBD1 matching over 10 bases. Germline CDR1 SGHTA, CDR2 FQGTGA. J lost 2 bases, V lost 5 bases, and 3 bases had no gene match. The CDR3 extends over 14 amino acids.

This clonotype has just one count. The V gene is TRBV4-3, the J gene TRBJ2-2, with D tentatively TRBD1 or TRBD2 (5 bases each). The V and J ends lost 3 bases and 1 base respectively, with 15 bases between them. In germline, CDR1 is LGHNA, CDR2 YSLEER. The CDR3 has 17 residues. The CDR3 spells CASSHVSGRRNTGELFF. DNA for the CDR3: TGCGCCAGCAGCCACGTATCGGGGCGGAGGAACACCGGGGAGCTGTTTTTT.

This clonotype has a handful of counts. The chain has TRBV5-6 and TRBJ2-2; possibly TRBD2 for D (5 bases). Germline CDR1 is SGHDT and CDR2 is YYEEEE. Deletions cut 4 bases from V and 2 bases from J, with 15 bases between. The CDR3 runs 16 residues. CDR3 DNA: TGTGCCAGCAGCGTTCCCGGGATACTCAACACCGGGGAGCTGTTTTTT. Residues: CASSVPGILNTGELFF.

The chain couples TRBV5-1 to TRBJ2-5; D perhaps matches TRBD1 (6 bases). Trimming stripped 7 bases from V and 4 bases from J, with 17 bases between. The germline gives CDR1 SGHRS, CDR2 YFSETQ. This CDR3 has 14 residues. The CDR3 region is CASCPRDTRETQYF. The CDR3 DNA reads TGCGCCAGCTGTCCTCGGGACACCCGAGAGACCCAGTACTTC.

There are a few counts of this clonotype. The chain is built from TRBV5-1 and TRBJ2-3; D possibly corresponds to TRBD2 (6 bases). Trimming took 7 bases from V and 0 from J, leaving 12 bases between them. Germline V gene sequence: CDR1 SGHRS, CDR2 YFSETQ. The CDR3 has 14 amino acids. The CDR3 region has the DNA TGCGCCAGCGCTTTAGCGGAAAGCACAGATACGCAGTATTTT. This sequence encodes CASALAESTDTQYF. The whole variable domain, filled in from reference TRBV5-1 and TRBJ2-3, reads KAGVTQTPRYLIKTRGQQVTLSCSPISGHRSVSWYQQTPGQGLQFLFEYFSETQRNKGNFPGRFSGRQFSNSRSEMNVSTLELGDSALYLCASALAESTDTQYFGPGTRLTVL.

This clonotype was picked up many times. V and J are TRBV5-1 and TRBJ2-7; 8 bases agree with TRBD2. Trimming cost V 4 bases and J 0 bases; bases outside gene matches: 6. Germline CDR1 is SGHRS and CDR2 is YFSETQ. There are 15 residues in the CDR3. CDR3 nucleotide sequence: TGCGCCAGCAGCCGTTTGGCGGGGGGCTCCTACGAGCAGTACTTC. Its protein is CASSRLAGGSYEQYF.

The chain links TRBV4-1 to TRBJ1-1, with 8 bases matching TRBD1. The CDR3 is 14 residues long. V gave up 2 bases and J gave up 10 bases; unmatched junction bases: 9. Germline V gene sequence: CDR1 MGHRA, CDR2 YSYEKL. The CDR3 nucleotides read TGCGCCAGCAGCCAACCTATTTCCGGGACAGGAGCTTTCTTT. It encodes CASSQPISGTGAFF.

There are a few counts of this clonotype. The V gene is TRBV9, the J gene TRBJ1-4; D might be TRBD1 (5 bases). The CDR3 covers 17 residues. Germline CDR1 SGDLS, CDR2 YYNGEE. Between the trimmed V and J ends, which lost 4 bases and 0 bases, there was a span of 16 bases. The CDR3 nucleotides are TGTGCCAGCAGCCGACAGCCGATTTCTGCAACTAATGAAAAACTGTTTTTT. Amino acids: CASSRQPISATNEKLFF. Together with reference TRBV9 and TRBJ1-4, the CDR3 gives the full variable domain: DSGVTQTPKHLITATGQRVTLRCSPRSGDLSVYWYQQSLDQGLQFLIQYYNGEERAKGNILERFSAQQFPDLHSELNLSSLELGDSALYFCASSRQPISATNEKLFFGSGTQLSVL.

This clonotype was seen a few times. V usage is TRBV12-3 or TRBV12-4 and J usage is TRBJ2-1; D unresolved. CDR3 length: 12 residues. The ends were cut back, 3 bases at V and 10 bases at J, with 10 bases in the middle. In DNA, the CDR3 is TGTGCCAGCAGTTTCATAGGGTGGGAGCAGTTCTTC. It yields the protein CASSFIGWEQFF.

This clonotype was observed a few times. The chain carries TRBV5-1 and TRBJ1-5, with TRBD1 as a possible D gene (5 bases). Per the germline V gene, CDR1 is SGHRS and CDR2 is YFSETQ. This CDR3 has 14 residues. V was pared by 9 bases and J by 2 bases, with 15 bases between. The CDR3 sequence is CATGRGGGNQPQHF. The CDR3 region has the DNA TGCGCCACAGGTAGGGGAGGGGGCAATCAGCCCCAGCATTTT.

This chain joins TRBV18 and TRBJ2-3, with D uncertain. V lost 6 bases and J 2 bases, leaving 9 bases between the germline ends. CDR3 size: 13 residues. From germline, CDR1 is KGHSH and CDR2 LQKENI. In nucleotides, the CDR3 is TGTGCCAGCTCCCCGGCAATCACAGATACGCAGTATTTT. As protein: CASSPAITDTQYF.

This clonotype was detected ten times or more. The CDR3 nucleotides read TGCAGTGCTAGAGCCATCCAGCCGGGAAACCAAGAGACCCAGTACTTC. This sequence encodes CSARAIQPGNQETQYF. The chain recombines TRBV20-1 with TRBJ2-5, with D possibly matching TRBD2 (5 bases). This CDR3 is 16 amino acids long. CDR1 is DFQATT, CDR2 SNEGSKA, per germline (reference sequence). V shed 1 base and J shed 0 bases, with 15 bases lying between them.